This T cell receptor (beta chain) was profiled in a study of T cell responses to AZD1222 COVID-19 vaccine. Study results and caveats: Recipients of AZD1222 seropositive at baseline numbered only 6 or 7.

With respect to this clone: The antigen remains undetermined.

Some clones are missing from TCRdb's copy, which holds only in-frame ones; the method was immunoSEQ multiplex PCR. The sample records about 130,000 clones, around 87% being singletons. CDR1 and CDR2 (germline): LGHNA, YNFKEQ. The CDR3 spans 17 residues. V lost 2 bases, J lost 3 bases, and 9 bases stayed unmatched. The V and J genes are TRBV4-2 and TRBJ2-7, with 11 bases lining up with TRBD2. The source of this sequence is an adult in good health. Sequencing used peripheral blood, obtained on day 0 of AZD1222 vaccination. The CDR3 nucleotides read TGTGCCAGCAGCCAACTCCCCCCTAGCGGGGGGAGCTACGAGCAGTACTTC. As protein: CASSQLPPSGGSYEQYF.